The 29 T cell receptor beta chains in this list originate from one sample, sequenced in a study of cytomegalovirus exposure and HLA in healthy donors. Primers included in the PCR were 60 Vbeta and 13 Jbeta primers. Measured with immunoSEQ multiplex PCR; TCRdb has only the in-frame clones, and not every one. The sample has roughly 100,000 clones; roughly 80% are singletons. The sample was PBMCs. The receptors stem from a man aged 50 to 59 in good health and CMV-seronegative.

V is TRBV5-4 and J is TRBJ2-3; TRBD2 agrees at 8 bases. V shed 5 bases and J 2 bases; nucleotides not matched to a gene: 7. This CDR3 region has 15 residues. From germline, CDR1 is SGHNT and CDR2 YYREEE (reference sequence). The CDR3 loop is CASRIGGGNTDTQYF. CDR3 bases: TGTGCCAGCAGGATCGGGGGGGGCAACACAGATACGCAGTATTTT.

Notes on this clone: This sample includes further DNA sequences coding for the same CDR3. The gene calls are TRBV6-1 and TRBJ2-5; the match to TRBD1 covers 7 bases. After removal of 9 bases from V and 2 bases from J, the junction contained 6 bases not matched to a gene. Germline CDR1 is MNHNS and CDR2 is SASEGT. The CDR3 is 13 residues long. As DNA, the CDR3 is TGTGCCAGTATACAGGGGCTTCAAGAGACCCAGTACTTC. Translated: CASIQGLQETQYF.

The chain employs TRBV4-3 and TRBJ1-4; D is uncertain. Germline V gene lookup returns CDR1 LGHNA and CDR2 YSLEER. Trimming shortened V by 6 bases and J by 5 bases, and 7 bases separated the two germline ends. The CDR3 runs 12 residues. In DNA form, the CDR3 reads TGCGCCAGCAGTCAGGTGAATGAAAAACTGTTTTTT. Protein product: CASSQVNEKLFF.

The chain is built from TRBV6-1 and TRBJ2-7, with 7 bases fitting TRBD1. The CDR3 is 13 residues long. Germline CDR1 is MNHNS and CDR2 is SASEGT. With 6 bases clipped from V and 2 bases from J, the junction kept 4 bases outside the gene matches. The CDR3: CASRGGSTYEQYV. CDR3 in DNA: TGTGCCAGCAGAGGGGGCAGCACCTACGAGCAGTACGTC.

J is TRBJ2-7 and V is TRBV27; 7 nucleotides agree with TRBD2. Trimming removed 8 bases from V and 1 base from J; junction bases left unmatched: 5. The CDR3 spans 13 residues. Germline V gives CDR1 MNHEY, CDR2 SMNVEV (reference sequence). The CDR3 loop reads CASSRLASYEQYF. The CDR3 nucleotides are TGTGCCAGCTCCCGACTAGCATCCTACGAGCAGTACTTC.

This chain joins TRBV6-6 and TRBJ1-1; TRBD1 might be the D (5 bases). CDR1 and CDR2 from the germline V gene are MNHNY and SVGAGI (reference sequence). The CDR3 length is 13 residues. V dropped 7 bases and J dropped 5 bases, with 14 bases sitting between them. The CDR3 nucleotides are TGTGCCAGCAACCTACGGGGGGGGACTGAAGCTTTCTTT. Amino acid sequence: CASNLRGGTEAFF.

The DNA for the CDR3 is TGTGCCAGCAGCCGACTCCGGGACAGTTTCTCCTACGAGCAGTACTTC. Protein product: CASSRLRDSFSYEQYF. J is TRBJ2-7 and V is TRBV13, with 7 positions matching TRBD1. The V segment lost 5 bases and the J segment 0 bases; nucleotides outside the gene matches: 10. Germline V gene lookup returns CDR1 PRHDT and CDR2 FYEKMQ (reference sequence). The CDR3 has 16 residues.

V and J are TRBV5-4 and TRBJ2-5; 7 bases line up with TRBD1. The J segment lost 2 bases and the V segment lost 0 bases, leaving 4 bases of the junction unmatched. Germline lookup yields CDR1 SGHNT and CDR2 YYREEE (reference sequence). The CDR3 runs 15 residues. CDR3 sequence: CASSLGARGQETQYF. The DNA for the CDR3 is TGTGCCAGCAGCTTGGGGGCCAGGGGGCAAGAGACCCAGTACTTC.

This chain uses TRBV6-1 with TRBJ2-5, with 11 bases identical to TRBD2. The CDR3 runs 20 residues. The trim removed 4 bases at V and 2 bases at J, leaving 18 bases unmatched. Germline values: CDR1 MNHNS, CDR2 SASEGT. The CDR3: CASSAIGSKVAGGIQETQYF. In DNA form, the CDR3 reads TGTGCCAGCAGTGCAATTGGGAGTAAGGTAGCGGGGGGGATACAAGAGACCCAGTACTTC.

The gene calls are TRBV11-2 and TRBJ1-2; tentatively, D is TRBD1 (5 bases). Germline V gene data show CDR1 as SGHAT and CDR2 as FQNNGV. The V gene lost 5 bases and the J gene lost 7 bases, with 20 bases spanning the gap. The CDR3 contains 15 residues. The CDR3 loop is CASSRRTETAFGYTF. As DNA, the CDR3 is TGTGCCAGCAGCCGTAGAACGGAGACAGCGTTTGGCTACACCTTC.

DNA for the CDR3: TGTGCCAGCGGGGGACAGGTAGATAATTCACCCCTCCACTTT. As protein: CASGGQVDNSPLHF. This sequence joins TRBV27 and TRBJ1-6, with 8 positions matching TRBD1. The CDR3 consists of 14 residues. J lost 5 bases, V lost 8 bases, and 5 bases had no gene match. Germline values: CDR1 MNHEY, CDR2 SMNVEV (reference sequence).

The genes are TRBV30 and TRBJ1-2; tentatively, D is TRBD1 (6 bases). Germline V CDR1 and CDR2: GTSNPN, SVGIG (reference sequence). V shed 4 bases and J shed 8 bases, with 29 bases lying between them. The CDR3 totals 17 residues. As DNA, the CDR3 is TGTGCCTGGAACCGAGCCATTAACGGGGGGGGCCGGGTAGGCTACACCTTC. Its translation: CAWNRAINGGGRVGYTF.

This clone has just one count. CDR3 DNA: TGTGCCAGCAGTTCCCCCGGGACAGGGATTGAAAAACTGTTTTTT. Translating it yields CASSSPGTGIEKLFF. This chain connects TRBV28 to TRBJ1-4; 9 nucleotides agree with TRBD1. Germline CDR1 and CDR2: MDHEN and SYDVKM. V lost 4 bases to trimming and J lost 7 bases; unmatched junction nucleotides: 7. The CDR3 covers 15 residues.

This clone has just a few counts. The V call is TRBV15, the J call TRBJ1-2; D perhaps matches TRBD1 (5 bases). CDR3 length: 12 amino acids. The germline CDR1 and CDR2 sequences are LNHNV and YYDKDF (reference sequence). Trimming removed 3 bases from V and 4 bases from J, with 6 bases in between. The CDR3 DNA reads TGTGCCACCAGCAGCGACAGCTATGGCTACACCTTC. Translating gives CATSSDSYGYTF.

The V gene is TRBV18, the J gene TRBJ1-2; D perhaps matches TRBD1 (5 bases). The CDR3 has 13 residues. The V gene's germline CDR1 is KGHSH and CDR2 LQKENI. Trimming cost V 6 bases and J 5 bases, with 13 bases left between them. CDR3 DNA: TGTGCCAGCTCGATCGACAGAGAGTATGGCTACACCTTC. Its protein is CASSIDREYGYTF.

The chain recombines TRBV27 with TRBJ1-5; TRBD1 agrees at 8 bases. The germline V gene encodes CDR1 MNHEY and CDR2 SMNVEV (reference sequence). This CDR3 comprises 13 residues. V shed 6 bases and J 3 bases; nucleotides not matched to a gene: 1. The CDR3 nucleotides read TGTGCCAGCAGGACAGGGGCCAATCAGCCCCAGCATTTT. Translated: CASRTGANQPQHF.

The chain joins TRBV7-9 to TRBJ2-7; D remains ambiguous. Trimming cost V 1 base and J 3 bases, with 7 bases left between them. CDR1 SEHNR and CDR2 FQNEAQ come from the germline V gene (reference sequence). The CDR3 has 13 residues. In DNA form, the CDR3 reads TGTGCCAGCAGCTTAGGAGGAGTCTACGAGCAGTACGTC. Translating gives CASSLGGVYEQYV.

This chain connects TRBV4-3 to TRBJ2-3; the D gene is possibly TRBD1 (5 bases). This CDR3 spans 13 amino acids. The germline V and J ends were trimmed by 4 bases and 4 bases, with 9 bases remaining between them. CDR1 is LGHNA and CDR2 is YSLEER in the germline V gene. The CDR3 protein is CASSPQGPDTQYF. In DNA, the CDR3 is TGCGCCAGCAGCCCGCAGGGTCCAGATACGCAGTATTTT.

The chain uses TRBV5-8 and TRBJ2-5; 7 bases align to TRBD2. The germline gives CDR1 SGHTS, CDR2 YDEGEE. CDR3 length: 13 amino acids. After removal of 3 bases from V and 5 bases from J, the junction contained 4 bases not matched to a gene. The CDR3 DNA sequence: TGTGCCAGCAGCTCTCCAGCGGGGGAGACCCAGTACTTC. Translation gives CASSSPAGETQYF.

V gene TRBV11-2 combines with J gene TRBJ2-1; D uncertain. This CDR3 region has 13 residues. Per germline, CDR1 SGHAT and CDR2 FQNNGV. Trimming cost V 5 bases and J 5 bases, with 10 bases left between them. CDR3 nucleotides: TGTGCCAGCAGCCCGCCGAGCGACAATGAGCAGTTCTTC. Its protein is CASSPPSDNEQFF.

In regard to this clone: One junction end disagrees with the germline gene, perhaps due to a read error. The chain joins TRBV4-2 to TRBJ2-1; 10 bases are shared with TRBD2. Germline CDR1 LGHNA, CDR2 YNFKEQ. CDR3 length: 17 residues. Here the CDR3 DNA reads TGTGCCAGCAGCCAAGATCCAGCGGGGGGGCCCCAAAATGTGCAGTTCTTC. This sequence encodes CASSQDPAGGPQNVQFF.

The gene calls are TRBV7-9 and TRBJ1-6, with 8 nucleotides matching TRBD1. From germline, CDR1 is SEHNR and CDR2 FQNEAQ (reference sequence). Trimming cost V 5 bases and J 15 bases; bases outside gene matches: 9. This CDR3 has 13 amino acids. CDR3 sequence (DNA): TGTGCCAGCAGCACAGGACAGGGCATAAACCTCCACTTT. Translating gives CASSTGQGINLHF.

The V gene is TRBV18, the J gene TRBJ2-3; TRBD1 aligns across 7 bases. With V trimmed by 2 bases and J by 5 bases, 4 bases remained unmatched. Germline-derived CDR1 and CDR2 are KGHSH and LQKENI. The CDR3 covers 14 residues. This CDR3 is CASSPGTARDTQYF. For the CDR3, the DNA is TGTGCCAGCTCACCAGGGACAGCCCGAGATACGCAGTATTTT.

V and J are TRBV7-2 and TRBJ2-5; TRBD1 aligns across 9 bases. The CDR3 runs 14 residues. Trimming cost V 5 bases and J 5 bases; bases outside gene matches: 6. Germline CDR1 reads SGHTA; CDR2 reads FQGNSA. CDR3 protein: CASSPRTGVETQYF. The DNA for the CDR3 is TGTGCCAGCAGCCCGAGGACAGGGGTCGAGACCCAGTACTTC.

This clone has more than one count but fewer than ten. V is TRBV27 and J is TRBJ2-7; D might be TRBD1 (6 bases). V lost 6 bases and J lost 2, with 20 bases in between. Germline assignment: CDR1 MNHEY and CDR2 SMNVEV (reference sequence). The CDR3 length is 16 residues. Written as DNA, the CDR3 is TGTGCCAGCAGCACAAAGTTTCAGGGGTTCACCTACGAGCAGTACTTC. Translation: CASSTKFQGFTYEQYF.

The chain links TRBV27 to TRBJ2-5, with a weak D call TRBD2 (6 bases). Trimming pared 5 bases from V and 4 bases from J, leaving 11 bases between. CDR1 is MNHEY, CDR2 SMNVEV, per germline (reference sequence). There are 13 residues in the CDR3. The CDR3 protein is CASSPPEGETQYF. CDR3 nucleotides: TGTGCCAGCAGTCCCCCGGAGGGAGAGACCCAGTACTTC.

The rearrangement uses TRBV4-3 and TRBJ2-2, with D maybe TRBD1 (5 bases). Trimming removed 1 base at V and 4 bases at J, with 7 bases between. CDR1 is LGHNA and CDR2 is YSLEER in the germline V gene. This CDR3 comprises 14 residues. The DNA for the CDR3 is TGCGCCAGCAGCCAAGGACAGTCCACCGGGGAGCTGTTTTTT. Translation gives CASSQGQSTGELFF.

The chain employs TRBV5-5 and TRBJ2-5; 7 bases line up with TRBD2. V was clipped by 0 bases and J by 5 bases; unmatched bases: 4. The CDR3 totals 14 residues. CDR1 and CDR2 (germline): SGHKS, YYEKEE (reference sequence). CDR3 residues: CASSLGGGVETQYF. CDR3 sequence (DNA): TGTGCCAGCAGCTTGGGCGGGGGAGTGGAGACCCAGTACTTC.

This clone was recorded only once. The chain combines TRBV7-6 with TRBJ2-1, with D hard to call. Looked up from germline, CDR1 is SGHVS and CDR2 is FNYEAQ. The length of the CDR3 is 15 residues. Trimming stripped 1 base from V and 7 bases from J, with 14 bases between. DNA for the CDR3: TGTGCCAGCAGCTTAGGGGTAGACACTCGAAATGAGCAGTTCTTC. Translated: CASSLGVDTRNEQFF.